The clone carrying this T cell receptor beta chain showed up just a few times. Its antigen remains unidentified. The data belong to a study of cytomegalovirus exposure and HLA in healthy donors. The study, taken as a whole, reports: The study had only CMV serostatus as immune exposure information. Diagnosis of cytomegalovirus status made by the classifier reportedly showed high specificity and sensitivity. Equally common other TCR beta chains were less clonally expanded than HLA-associated ones, a later analysis found.

It was with 60 Vbeta and 13 Jbeta primers that the PCR ran. Repertoires were generated with immunoSEQ multiplex PCR, while TCRdb's copy carries only in-frame clones and drops some. In the table there are about 130,000 clones, roughly 70% of which are singletons. The germline CDR1 and CDR2 sequences are SGHAT and FQNNGV. CDR3 size: 16 residues. V was cut by 1 base and J by 0 bases, with 11 bases left in between. The receptor was derived from a middle-aged man in good health and CMV-seropositive. The sample comprised PBMCs. The chain carries TRBV11-2 and TRBJ2-3, with no clear D. In DNA, the CDR3 is TGTGCCAGCAGCTTAGCTGGCAGAGGAAGCACAGATACGCAGTATTTT. It encodes CASSLAGRGSTDTQYF.